Described below is a single TCR beta chain sequence and its context. Its antigen is undetermined. V was trimmed by 2 bases and J by 0 bases, leaving 8 bases between them. Germline values: CDR1 ENHRY, CDR2 SYGVKD. The CDR3 covers 14 residues. The table came from immunoSEQ multiplex PCR; TCRdb's copy has only in-frame clones and leaves some out. The top ten hold more than 0.75% of the sample, which has about 190,000 clones, approximately 90% seen once. The sample comes from a study of T cell responses to AZD1222 COVID-19 vaccine. Study context: Second doses that came at about 4 or about 12 weeks were put together.

Study-level points and caveats: CD4 TCRs covered the whole spike, strongest at regions 160-218 and 743-854. Baseline serology detected seropositivity in only six or seven AZD1222 recipients. Mostly white British, mostly female donors; authors suggested clonal diversity may be underestimated.

V gene TRBV10-3 combines with J gene TRBJ2-7; D could derive from TRBD1 or TRBD2 (5 bases each). The specimen was peripheral blood, collected on day 0 of AZD1222 vaccination. The sequence came from an adult in good health. The CDR3 DNA follows: TGTGCCATCAGTGAGGGGGGACCCTCCTACGAGCAGTACTTC. Its protein is CAISEGGPSYEQYF.